This TCR beta chain was captured by sequencing in a study of T cell repertoires in cytomegalovirus infection. Study-level background: Public TCR beta signatures were indicative of both CMV infection and a matching HLA type. Points from the study as a whole: What dominated the ex vivo response were HLA-C-restricted CMV-specific TCR beta clonotypes. Summed frequency of public TCR beta families distinguished CMV carriers with the relevant HLA.

The CDR3 length is 14 residues. J was trimmed by 6 bases and V by 3 bases; bases with no gene match: 7. Per the germline V gene, CDR1 is SGHTA and CDR2 is FQGNSA. This clonotype was detected many times. The antigen is unknown. MiXCR was run by TCRdb on the reads, yielding one entry per CDR3 protein. The table lists a few hundred thousand distinct CDR3 sequences, 25% to 35% of them singletons, with over 15% in the top ten. The rearrangement uses TRBV7-2 and TRBJ2-7, with 8 bases identical to TRBD2. This sequence originates from a human donor in good health (CMV status not recorded). Some clones in this sample may be carry-over from other donors' samples. Material: cultured PBMCs, obtained from culture after CMV antigen stimulation. The CDR3 bases are TGTGCCAGCAGCTTGGGCCAGCGGGAGAGCGAGCAGTACTTC. As protein: CASSLGQRESEQYF.